The rows below give T cell receptor beta chains drawn from one sample of a study of tumor-infiltrating lymphocytes in primary liver carcinoma. A single record per CDR3 protein comes from TCRdb applying MiXCR to the multiplex PCR reads. Among hundreds of thousands of distinct CDR3 sequences listed, about three fifths were seen once. The sequenced material came from peripheral blood. These TCRs come from a woman aged 25 to 45 with primary liver carcinoma and hepatitis B virus infection. The CDR3 runs from the conserved cysteine through the conserved F or W. Each record gives: D gene, clone size, V gene, J gene, CDR3 protein, CDR3 DNA. The D gene is left open where the match is weak. A clone size is listed for some rows: how often the clone was seen (once, few, many), or a class if it is expanded.

D: .
size: many
V: TRBV5-6
J: TRBJ2-3
CDR3: CASSLVHSDTQYF
DNA: TGTGCCAGCAGCTTGGTTCACTCCGATACGCAGTATTTT

D: .
size: .
V: TRBV11-2
J: TRBJ2-1
CDR3: CASSLDPRDEEQFF
DNA: TGTGCCAGCAGCCTAGATCCCCGGGACGAGGAGCAGTTCTTC

D: TRBD2
size: few
V: TRBV6-6
J: TRBJ2-3
CDR3: CASSYSKAGLSDTQYF
DNA: TGTGCCAGCAGTTACTCGAAAGCGGGGCTTTCGGATACGCAGTATTTT

D: .
size: .
V: TRBV12-3/TRBV12-4
J: TRBJ1-1
CDR3: CASSYGGKRGTEAFF
DNA: TGTGCCAGCAGTTACGGCGGGAAAAGGGGCACTGAAGCTTTCTTT

D: .
size: .
V: TRBV20-1
J: TRBJ2-7
CDR3: CSAHPTGEPYEQYF
DNA: TGCAGTGCACATCCGACGGGGGAACCCTACGAGCAGTACTTC

D: .
size: many
V: TRBV6-5
J: TRBJ2-3
CDR3: CASSYQGKTDTQYF
DNA: TGTGCCAGCAGTTACCAGGGGAAGACAGATACGCAGTATTTT

D: TRBD1
size: many
V: TRBV4-3
J: TRBJ1-1
CDR3: CASSRTGTGLGEAFF
DNA: TGCGCCAGCAGCCGAACCGGGACAGGGTTGGGTGAAGCTTTCTTT

D: TRBD1
size: .
V: TRBV29-1
J: TRBJ2-2
CDR3: CTVEDPTGTPGQLFF
DNA: TGCACCGTTGAAGACCCGACAGGGACGCCGGGCCAGCTGTTTTTT

D: .
size: few
V: TRBV28
J: TRBJ1-5
CDR3: CASRQAIHQPQHF
DNA: TGTGCCAGCCGTCAGGCCATCCATCAGCCCCAGCATTTT

D: .
size: many
V: TRBV11-2
J: TRBJ1-3
CDR3: CASSYLRLGAGNTIYF
DNA: TGTGCCAGCAGCTACCTTAGGCTCGGCGCTGGAAACACCATATATTTT

D: TRBD2
size: .
V: TRBV11-2
J: TRBJ2-1
CDR3: CASSILAGGRDVQFF
DNA: TGTGCCAGCAGCATTTTAGCGGGAGGGCGAGATGTGCAGTTCTTC

D: TRBD1
size: .
V: TRBV6-5
J: TRBJ1-5
CDR3: CASRRGQYSNQPQHF
DNA: TGTGCCAGCAGGAGGGGACAGTATAGCAATCAGCCCCAGCATTTT

D: .
size: .
V: TRBV6-6
J: TRBJ2-5
CDR3: CASSLQGVETLYF
DNA: TGTGCCAGCAGTTTACAGGGAGTGGAGACCCTGTACTTC

D: .
size: .
V: TRBV11-2
J: TRBJ2-3
CDR3: CTSSLTYLPGVADTQYF
DNA: TGTACCAGCAGCTTAACTTATTTGCCGGGAGTGGCTGATACGCAGTATTTT

D: .
size: .
V: TRBV21-1
J: TRBJ2-7
CDR3: CASSKEDRGYEQYF
DNA: TGTGCCAGCAGCAAAGAGGACAGGGGGTACGAGCAGTACTTC

D: .
size: few
V: TRBV12-3/TRBV12-4
J: TRBJ1-3
CDR3: CASSLGGPGNTIYF
DNA: TGTGCCAGCAGTTTAGGGGGACCTGGAAACACCATATATTTT